Listed below are T cell receptor beta chains from one sample, sequenced in a study of control samples from healthy donors and cancer patients. Produced via immunoSEQ multiplex PCR; TCRdb's table is partial and in-frame only. The sample yields some 110,000 clones, approximately 83% seen once. The sample taken for sequencing was blood. The receptors shown here come from a woman aged 50 to 60 in good health. Each CDR3 is given with its conserved first and last residue. The D gene is left open where the match is weak. Clone size is given for some rows only: seen once, a few or many times, or a class if the clone is expanded.

CDR3: CASSRGIGELFF
DNA: TGTGCCAGCAGTCGGGGCATCGGGGAGCTGTTTTTT
J: TRBJ2-2
length: 12
D: NA
size: NA
V: TRBV25-1

CDR3: CASSSSGQGDYGYTF
DNA: TGTGCCAGCAGTTCTTCCGGACAGGGGGACTATGGCTACACCTTC
J: TRBJ1-2
length: 15
D: TRBD1
size: NA
V: TRBV6-6

CDR3: CASSFTGLFYEQYF
DNA: TGTGCCAGCAGTTTTACGGGTTTATTCTACGAGCAGTACTTC
J: TRBJ2-7
length: 14
D: NA
size: once
V: TRBV28

CDR3: CASNVGHQGRNTIYF
DNA: TGTGCCAGTAACGTCGGACACCAAGGGAGGAACACCATATATTTT
J: TRBJ1-3
length: 15
D: NA
size: NA
V: TRBV19

CDR3: CASSVGGYAEEQYF
DNA: TGTGCCAGCAGCGTAGGTGGGTACGCTGAAGAGCAGTACTTC
J: TRBJ2-7
length: 14
D: NA
size: NA
V: TRBV9

CDR3: CASSLDAGPYEQYF
DNA: TGTGCCAGCAGCTTAGATGCGGGACCCTACGAGCAGTACTTC
J: TRBJ2-7
length: 14
D: NA
size: NA
V: TRBV7-9

CDR3: CASSMGTGFNNQPQHF
DNA: TGTGCCAGTAGTATGGGGACAGGGTTTAACAATCAGCCCCAGCATTTT
J: TRBJ1-5
length: 16
D: TRBD1
size: NA
V: TRBV19

CDR3: CSVEGGTGKENEKLFF
DNA: TGCAGCGTTGAAGGGGGGACAGGGAAAGAAAATGAAAAACTGTTTTTT
J: TRBJ1-4
length: 16
D: TRBD1
size: NA
V: TRBV29-1

CDR3: CASSLTTGGLGANVLTF
DNA: TGTGCCAGCAGCCTCACGACAGGGGGCCTCGGGGCCAACGTCCTGACTTTC
J: TRBJ2-6
length: 17
D: TRBD1
size: NA
V: TRBV9

CDR3: CASSSSQPKRDNQPQHF
DNA: TGTGCCAGCAGCTCCTCTCAGCCCAAGAGGGACAATCAGCCCCAGCATTTT
J: TRBJ1-5
length: 17
D: NA
size: NA
V: TRBV7-9

CDR3: CASRATGSSYNSPLHF
DNA: TGTGCCAGCAGGGCAACAGGGAGCTCCTATAATTCACCCCTCCACTTT
J: TRBJ1-6
length: 16
D: NA
size: NA
V: TRBV2

CDR3: CASSPVQGVGYTF
DNA: TGTGCCAGCAGCCCGGTTCAGGGGGTTGGCTACACCTTC
J: TRBJ1-2
length: 13
D: TRBD1
size: NA
V: TRBV3-1/TRBV3-2

CDR3: CAIGGRTGDDQPQHF
DNA: TGTGCCATCGGGGGTCGGACAGGGGACGATCAGCCCCAGCATTTT
J: TRBJ1-5
length: 15
D: TRBD1
size: NA
V: TRBV10-3

CDR3: CAWSAGTVSNQPQHF
DNA: TGTGCCTGGAGTGCCGGGACAGTTAGCAATCAGCCCCAGCATTTT
J: TRBJ1-5
length: 15
D: TRBD1
size: NA
V: TRBV30

CDR3: CASSSTGGGDTGELFF
DNA: TGTGCCAGCAGCTCTACCGGGGGAGGGGACACCGGGGAGCTGTTTTTT
J: TRBJ2-2
length: 16
D: TRBD2
size: NA
V: TRBV7-3

CDR3: CASSDAATGVNQPQHF
DNA: TGTGCCAGCAGTGACGCGGCCACAGGAGTCAATCAGCCCCAGCATTTT
J: TRBJ1-5
length: 16
D: NA
size: once
V: TRBV25-1

CDR3: CASSETVLRNQPQHF
DNA: TGTGCCAGCAGCGAGACAGTTCTCCGCAATCAGCCCCAGCATTTT
J: TRBJ1-5
length: 15
D: NA
size: once
V: TRBV7-8

CDR3: CASSSAGRTGELFF
DNA: TGTGCCAGCAGCTCAGCCGGGCGCACCGGGGAGCTGTTTTTT
J: TRBJ2-2
length: 14
D: NA
size: NA
V: TRBV7-3

CDR3: CASSLGASGRVEQFF
DNA: TGTGCCAGCAGCTTAGGGGCTAGCGGGAGAGTTGAGCAGTTCTTC
J: TRBJ2-1
length: 15
D: TRBD2
size: NA
V: TRBV11-3

CDR3: CATQDRANNQPQHF
DNA: TGTGCCACCCAGGACAGGGCAAACAATCAGCCCCAGCATTTT
J: TRBJ1-5
length: 14
D: TRBD1
size: NA
V: TRBV24-1

CDR3: CASSSRSGGAGNEQYF
DNA: TGTGCCAGCAGCTCTCGAAGCGGGGGCGCTGGGAACGAGCAGTACTTC
J: TRBJ2-7
length: 16
D: TRBD2
size: NA
V: TRBV7-2

CDR3: CASSFMVAGEGNEQFF
DNA: TGCGCCAGCAGCTTCATGGTGGCGGGAGAAGGTAATGAGCAGTTCTTC
J: TRBJ2-1
length: 16
D: TRBD2
size: once
V: TRBV5-1